Included here is one TCR beta chain sequence, with context. The data are from a study of blood T cell repertoires in COVID-19. Background on the study: T cells, B-cell-depleted T cells, or PBMCs provided the cDNA or gDNA that served as material.

Data came from immunoSEQ multiplex PCR; TCRdb stores just in-frame clones and leaves some out. The sample contains around 270,000 clones, 80% to 90% of which appear only once. This receptor was identified in a man aged 40-49 years with acute or convalescent COVID-19. Sample: peripheral blood.

The CDR3: CASSPGHSTMNTEAFF. In nucleotides, the CDR3 is TGCGCCAGCAGCCCGGGACACTCAACAATGAACACTGAAGCTTTCTTT. The J gene is TRBJ1-1, the V gene TRBV5-1; D is perhaps TRBD1 (6 bases). V was clipped by 4 bases and J by 0 bases, with 16 bases between them. This CDR3 has 16 amino acids. CDR1 is SGHRS, CDR2 YFSETQ, per germline.